This entry lists 9 T cell receptor beta chains sequenced from one sample in a study of blood T cell repertoires in COVID-19. Libraries were prepared by immunoSEQ multiplex PCR; TCRdb keeps only in-frame clonotypes and omits some of them. The sample holds fewer than 250,000 clones, approximately 86% seen once. Sequenced input: peripheral blood. The receptors originated from a man between 60 and 70 years old with acute or convalescent COVID-19.

The V call is TRBV5-1, the J call TRBJ1-1; D is ambiguous. CDR3 size: 14 residues. In germline, CDR1 is SGHRS, CDR2 YFSETQ. V lost 6 bases and J lost 5, with 17 bases in between. The CDR3 protein is CASTQDRAGTEAFF. CDR3 sequence (DNA): TGCGCCAGCACCCAGGACCGGGCGGGGACTGAAGCTTTCTTT.

J is TRBJ2-1 and V is TRBV5-1; the D gene is possibly TRBD2 (5 bases). CDR1 and CDR2 from the germline V gene are SGHRS and YFSETQ. V was pared by 4 bases and J by 10 bases, with 18 bases between. This CDR3 has 14 residues. The CDR3, as DNA: TGCGCCAGCAGCCCGGAGGTACCTGTTGGGGAGCAGTTCTTC. It yields the protein CASSPEVPVGEQFF.

The chain uses TRBV6-5 and TRBJ2-7; 7 positions agree with TRBD2. The germline gives CDR1 MNHEY, CDR2 SVGAGI. J gave up 6 bases and V 8 bases, and 10 bases lay outside the gene matches. This CDR3 is 13 amino acids long. Written as DNA, the CDR3 is TGTGCCAGCCAGACGGGACTATTTCTCGAGCAGTACTTC. It specifies CASQTGLFLEQYF.

This clone has a handful of counts. This chain joins TRBV7-9 and TRBJ2-5; D is perhaps TRBD1 (5 bases). The V end was cut by 1 base, the J end by 1 base, with 10 bases between. CDR1 and CDR2 (germline): SEHNR, FQNEAQ (reference sequence). This CDR3 has 15 amino acids. CDR3 coding DNA: TGTGCCAGCAGCTTAGTGGGCAGGGCCCAAGAGACCCAGTACTTC. As protein: CASSLVGRAQETQYF.

This clone was found once. The genes are TRBV10-3 and TRBJ1-1; D might be TRBD1 (5 bases). Germline V gives CDR1 ENHRY, CDR2 SYGVKD. This CDR3 is 15 amino acids long. V lost 4 bases to trimming and J lost 3 bases, with 15 bases between them. The CDR3 coding sequence is TGTGCCATCAGTGCGGGACCGCCGGGGGACACTGAAGCTTTCTTT. Its protein is CAISAGPPGDTEAFF.

J is TRBJ2-2 and V is TRBV18; 7 nucleotides match TRBD1. With V trimmed by 3 bases and J by 4 bases, 2 bases remained unmatched. The CDR3 runs to 14 residues. CDR1 and CDR2 from the germline V gene are KGHSH and LQKENI. The DNA of the CDR3 is TGTGCCAGCTCACCGGGACAGACCACCGGGGAGCTGTTTTTT. This encodes CASSPGQTTGELFF.

The chain carries TRBV6-5 and TRBJ2-5, with 8 bases fitting TRBD2. The CDR3 is 14 amino acids. CDR1 MNHEY and CDR2 SVGAGI come from the germline V gene. Trimming took 5 bases from V and 4 from J; bases not matched to a gene: 6. The CDR3 region is CASSTGGPAETQYF. In nucleotides, the CDR3 is TGTGCCAGCAGTACGGGGGGGCCGGCAGAGACCCAGTACTTC.

The V gene is TRBV7-9, the J gene TRBJ2-5; 7 bases match TRBD1. This CDR3 has 14 residues. V trimming: 5 bases; J trimming: 5 bases; junction bases outside the gene matches: 8. Germline V CDR1 and CDR2: SEHNR, FQNEAQ (reference sequence). CDR3 amino acids: CASSARGLVETQYF. CDR3 nucleotide sequence: TGTGCCAGCAGCGCAAGGGGGCTGGTCGAGACCCAGTACTTC.

The V and J genes are TRBV6-6 and TRBJ1-1; D might be TRBD1 (6 bases). There are 15 residues in the CDR3. Germline CDR1 and CDR2: MNHNY and SVGAGI (reference sequence). Between the trimmed V and J ends, which lost 0 bases and 3 bases, there was a span of 11 bases. The CDR3 loop is CASSYSRNRDTEAFF. DNA of the CDR3: TGTGCCAGCAGTTACTCGAGGAACAGGGACACTGAAGCTTTCTTT.